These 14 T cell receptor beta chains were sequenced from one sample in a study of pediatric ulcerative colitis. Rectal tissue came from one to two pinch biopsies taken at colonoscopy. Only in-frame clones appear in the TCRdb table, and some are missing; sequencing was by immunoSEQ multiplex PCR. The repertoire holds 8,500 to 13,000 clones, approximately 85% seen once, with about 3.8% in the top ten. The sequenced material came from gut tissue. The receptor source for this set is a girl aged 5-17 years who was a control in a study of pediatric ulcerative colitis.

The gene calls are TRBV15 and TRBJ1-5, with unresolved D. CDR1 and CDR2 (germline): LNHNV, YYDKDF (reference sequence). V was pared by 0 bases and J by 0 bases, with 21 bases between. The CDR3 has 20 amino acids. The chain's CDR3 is CATSRDLISVGRNSNQPQHF. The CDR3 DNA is TGTGCCACCAGCAGAGATCTTATCTCGGTAGGGAGGAATAGCAATCAGCCCCAGCATTTT.

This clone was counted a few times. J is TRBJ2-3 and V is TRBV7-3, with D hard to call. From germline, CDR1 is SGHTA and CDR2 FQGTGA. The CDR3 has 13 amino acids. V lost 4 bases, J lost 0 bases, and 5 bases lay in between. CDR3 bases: TGTGCCAGCAGCTCCCTAAGCACAGATACGCAGTATTTT. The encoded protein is CASSSLSTDTQYF.

The CDR3 DNA follows: TGTGCCAGCAGCCCCCACCCCACAGACGAAGCTTTCTTT. Translated, it gives CASSPHPTDEAFF. This chain connects TRBV9 to TRBJ1-1, with D unclear. CDR1 is SGDLS and CDR2 is YYNGEE in the germline V gene. This CDR3 contains 13 residues. With 4 bases removed from V and 8 bases from J, the gap between germline ends came to 15 bases.

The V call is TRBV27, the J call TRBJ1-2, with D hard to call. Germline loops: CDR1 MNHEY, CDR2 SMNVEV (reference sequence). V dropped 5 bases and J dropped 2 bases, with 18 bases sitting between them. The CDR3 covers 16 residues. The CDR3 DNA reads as TGTGCCAGCAGTCCCTGGAATGTTGGTTTCAACTATGGCTACACCTTC. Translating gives CASSPWNVGFNYGYTF.

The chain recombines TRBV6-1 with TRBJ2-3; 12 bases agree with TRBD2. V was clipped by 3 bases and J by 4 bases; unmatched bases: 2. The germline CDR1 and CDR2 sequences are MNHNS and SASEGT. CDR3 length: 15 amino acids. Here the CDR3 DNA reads TGTGCCAGCAGTGACAGACTAGCGGGAGCAGATACGCAGTATTTT. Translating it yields CASSDRLAGADTQYF.

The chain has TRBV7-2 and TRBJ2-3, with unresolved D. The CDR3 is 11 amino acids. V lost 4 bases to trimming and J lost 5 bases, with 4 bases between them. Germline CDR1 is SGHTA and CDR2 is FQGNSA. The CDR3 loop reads CASSSKDTQYF. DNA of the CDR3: TGTGCCAGCAGCTCTAAAGATACGCAGTATTTT. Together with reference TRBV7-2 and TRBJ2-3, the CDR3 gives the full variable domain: GAGVSQSPSNKVTEKGKDVELRCDPISGHTALYWYRQSLGQGLEFLIYFQGNSAPDKSGLPSDRFSAERTGGSVSTLTIQRTQQEDSAVYLCASSSKDTQYFGPGTRLTVL.

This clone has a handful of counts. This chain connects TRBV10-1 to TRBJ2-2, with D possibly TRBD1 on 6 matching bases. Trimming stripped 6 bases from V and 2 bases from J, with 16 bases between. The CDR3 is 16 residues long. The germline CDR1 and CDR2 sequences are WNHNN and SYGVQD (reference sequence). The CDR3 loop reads CASSLQTGFNTGELFF. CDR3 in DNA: TGCGCCAGCAGCCTCCAGACAGGCTTCAACACCGGGGAGCTGTTTTTT.

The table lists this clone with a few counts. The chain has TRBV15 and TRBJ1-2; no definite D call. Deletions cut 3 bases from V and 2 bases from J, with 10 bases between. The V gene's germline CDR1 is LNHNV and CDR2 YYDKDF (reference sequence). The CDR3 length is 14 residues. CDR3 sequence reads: CATSRARTNYGYTF. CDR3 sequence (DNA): TGTGCCACCAGCAGGGCAAGGACCAACTATGGCTACACCTTC.

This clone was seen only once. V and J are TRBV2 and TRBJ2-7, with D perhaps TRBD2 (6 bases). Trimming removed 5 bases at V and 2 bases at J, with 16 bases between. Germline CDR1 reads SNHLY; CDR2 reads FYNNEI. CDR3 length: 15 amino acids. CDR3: CASSPSAAQTYEQYF. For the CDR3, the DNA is TGTGCCAGCAGTCCTAGCGCGGCCCAAACCTACGAGCAGTACTTC.

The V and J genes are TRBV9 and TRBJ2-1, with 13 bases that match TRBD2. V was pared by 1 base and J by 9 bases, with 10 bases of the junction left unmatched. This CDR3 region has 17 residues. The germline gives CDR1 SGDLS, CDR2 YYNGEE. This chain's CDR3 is CASSVQLAGGPGSEQFF. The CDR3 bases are TGTGCCAGCAGCGTACAACTAGCGGGAGGGCCTGGAAGTGAGCAGTTCTTC.

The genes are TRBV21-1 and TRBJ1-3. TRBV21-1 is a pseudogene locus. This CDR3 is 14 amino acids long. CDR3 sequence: CASSIIFAGNTIYF. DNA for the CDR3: TGTGCCAGCAGCATAATATTCGCTGGAAACACCATATATTTT.

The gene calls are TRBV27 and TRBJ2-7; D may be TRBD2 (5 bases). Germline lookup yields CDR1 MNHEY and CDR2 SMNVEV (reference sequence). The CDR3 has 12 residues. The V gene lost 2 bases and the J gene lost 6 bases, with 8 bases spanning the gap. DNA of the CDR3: TGTGCCAGCAGTTTACCCCGGGGCGAGCAGTACTTC. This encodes CASSLPRGEQYF.

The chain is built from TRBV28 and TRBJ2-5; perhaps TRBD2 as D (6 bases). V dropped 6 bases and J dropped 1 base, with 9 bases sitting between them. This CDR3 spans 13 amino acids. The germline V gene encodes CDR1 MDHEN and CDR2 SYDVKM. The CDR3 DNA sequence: TGTGCCAGCAGCCTTAGCGGCCAAGAGACCCAGTACTTC. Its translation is CASSLSGQETQYF.

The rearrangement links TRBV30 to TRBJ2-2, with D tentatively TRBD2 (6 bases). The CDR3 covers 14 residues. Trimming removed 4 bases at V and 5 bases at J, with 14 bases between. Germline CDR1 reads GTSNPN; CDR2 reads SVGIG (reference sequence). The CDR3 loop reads CAWNLGRRTGELFF. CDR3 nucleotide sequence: TGTGCCTGGAATCTGGGGAGGAGGACCGGGGAGCTGTTTTTT.